Listed below are T cell receptor beta chains from one sample, sequenced in a study of T cell responses to AZD1222 COVID-19 vaccine. Assay: immunoSEQ multiplex PCR; the TCRdb copy retains only in-frame clones and omits some. The data hold 110,000 to 150,000 clones, with roughly 92% observed a single time. The sample was peripheral blood, taken on day 0 of AZD1222 vaccination. The receptors stem from an adult in good health. The CDR3 runs from the conserved cysteine through the conserved F or W. The D gene is left open where the match is weak. Only some rows state a clone size, as once, few, many or a class for expanded clones.

J gene | clone size | V gene | D gene | CDR3 DNA | CDR3 protein
TRBJ1-2 | NA | TRBV18 | TRBD1 | TGTGCCAGCTCACTCGAACAGGGGTATGGCTACACCTTC | CASSLEQGYGYTF
TRBJ2-6 | NA | TRBV6-4 | NA | TGTGCCAGCAGTGACCTGGCCTCTGGGGCCAACGTCCTGACTTTC | CASSDLASGANVLTF
TRBJ1-6 | NA | TRBV6-5 | TRBD1 | TGTGCCAGCAGGAGGACAGGGTCTAATTCACCCCTCCACTTT | CASRRTGSNSPLHF
TRBJ1-3 | NA | TRBV7-9 | TRBD1 | TGTGCCAGCAGCTCGATTCAGGGGGCGAGGGGAAACACCATATATTTT | CASSSIQGARGNTIYF
TRBJ1-3 | NA | TRBV5-6 | NA | TGTGCCAGCAGCCCTCTGGACAGAGCAGCGAGAGGAAACACCATATATTTT | CASSPLDRAARGNTIYF
TRBJ2-7 | NA | TRBV5-1 | TRBD1 | TGCGCCAGCAGCCCGGACAGGATGGGTTCGGTCGAGCAGTACTTC | CASSPDRMGSVEQYF
TRBJ1-5 | NA | TRBV28 | NA | TGTGCCAGCAGAGGCCCCCGGAATCAGCCCCAGCATTTT | CASRGPRNQPQHF
TRBJ1-2 | NA | TRBV5-1 | NA | TGCGCCAGCAGCTTGGACGGATATCCTAACTATGGCTACACCTTC | CASSLDGYPNYGYTF
TRBJ1-5 | NA | TRBV4-1 | NA | TGCGCCAGCAGCCGAATACCCCTCCCCGCGGGCGGAAAGATGAGGCAGCCCCAGCATTTT | CASSRIPLPAGGKMRQPQHF
TRBJ1-1 | NA | TRBV12-3/TRBV12-4 | NA | TGTGCCAGCAGTCGTGGAACTGAAGCTTTCTTT | CASSRGTEAFF
TRBJ2-2 | once | TRBV9 | NA | TGTGCCAGCAGGGAGGGGAGGTATACCGGGGAGCTGTTTTTT | CASREGRYTGELFF
TRBJ2-1 | NA | TRBV28 | NA | TGTGCCAGCAGTTTAGTGACTACCCGATACAATGAGCAGTTCTTC | CASSLVTTRYNEQFF
TRBJ2-7 | NA | TRBV28 | TRBD2 | TGTGCCAGCAGTTATAGCGGGGACCTCTCCTACGAGCAGTACTTC | CASSYSGDLSYEQYF
TRBJ1-4 | NA | TRBV3-1/TRBV3-2 | TRBD1 | TGTGCCAGCAGCCACCCCCGCCGCAGGGGGCAGTTTGAAAAACTGTTTTTT | CASSHPRRRGQFEKLFF
TRBJ2-1 | NA | TRBV5-1 | NA | TGCGCCAGCAGCTTGGCCGTGCCCCGAGGGCACAATGAGCAGTTCTTC | CASSLAVPRGHNEQFF